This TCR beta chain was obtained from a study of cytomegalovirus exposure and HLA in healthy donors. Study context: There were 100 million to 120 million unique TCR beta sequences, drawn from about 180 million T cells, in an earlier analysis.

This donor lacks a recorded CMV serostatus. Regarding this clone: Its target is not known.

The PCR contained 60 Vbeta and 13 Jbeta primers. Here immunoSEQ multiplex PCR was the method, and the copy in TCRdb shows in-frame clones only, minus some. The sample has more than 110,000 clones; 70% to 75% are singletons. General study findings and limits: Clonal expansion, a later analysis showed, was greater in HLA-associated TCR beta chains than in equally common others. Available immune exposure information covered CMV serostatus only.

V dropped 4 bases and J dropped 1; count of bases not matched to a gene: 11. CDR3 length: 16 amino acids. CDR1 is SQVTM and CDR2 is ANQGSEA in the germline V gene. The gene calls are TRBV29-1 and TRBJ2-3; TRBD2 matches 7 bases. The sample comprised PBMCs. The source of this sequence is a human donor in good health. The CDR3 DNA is TGCAGCGTTGGGGAGGGTTTGGGTCAACGCACAGATACGCAGTATTTT. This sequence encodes CSVGEGLGQRTDTQYF.